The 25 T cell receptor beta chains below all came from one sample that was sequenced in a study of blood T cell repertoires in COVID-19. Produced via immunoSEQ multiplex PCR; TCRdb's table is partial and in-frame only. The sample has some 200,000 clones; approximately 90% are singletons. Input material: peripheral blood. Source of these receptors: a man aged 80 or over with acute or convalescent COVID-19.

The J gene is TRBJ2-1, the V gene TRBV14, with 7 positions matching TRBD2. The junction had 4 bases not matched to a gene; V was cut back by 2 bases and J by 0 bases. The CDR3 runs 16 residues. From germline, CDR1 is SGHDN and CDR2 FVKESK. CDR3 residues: CASSQSGGSSYNEQFF. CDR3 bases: TGTGCCAGCAGCCAATCGGGCGGGAGCTCCTACAATGAGCAGTTCTTC.

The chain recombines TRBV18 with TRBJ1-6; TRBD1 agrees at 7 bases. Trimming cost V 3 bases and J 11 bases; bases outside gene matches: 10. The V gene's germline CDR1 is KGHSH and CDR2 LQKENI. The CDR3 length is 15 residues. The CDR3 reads CASSPRQGGLAPLHF. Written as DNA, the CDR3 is TGTGCCAGCTCACCCCGACAGGGAGGTTTGGCACCCCTCCACTTT. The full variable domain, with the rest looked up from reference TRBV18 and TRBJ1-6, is NAGVMQNPRHLVRRRGQEARLRCSPMKGHSHVYWYRQLPEEGLKFMVYLQKENIIDESGMPKERFSAEFPKEGPSILRIQQVVRGDSAAYFCASSPRQGGLAPLHFGNGTRLTVT.

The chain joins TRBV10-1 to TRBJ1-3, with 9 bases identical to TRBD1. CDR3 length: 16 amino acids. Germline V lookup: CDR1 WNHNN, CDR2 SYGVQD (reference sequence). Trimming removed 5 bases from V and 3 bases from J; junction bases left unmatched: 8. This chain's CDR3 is CASSPPGQGSGNTIYF. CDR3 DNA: TGCGCCAGCAGTCCACCGGGACAGGGAAGTGGAAACACCATATATTTT.

CDR3 in DNA: TGTGCCAGCAGCGTAGACATCTTAAATAATTCACCCCTCCACTTT. Its translation is CASSVDILNNSPLHF. The chain employs TRBV9 and TRBJ1-6, with unresolved D. Per germline, CDR1 SGDLS and CDR2 YYNGEE. V lost 0 bases and J lost 5, with 9 bases in between. The CDR3 runs 15 residues.

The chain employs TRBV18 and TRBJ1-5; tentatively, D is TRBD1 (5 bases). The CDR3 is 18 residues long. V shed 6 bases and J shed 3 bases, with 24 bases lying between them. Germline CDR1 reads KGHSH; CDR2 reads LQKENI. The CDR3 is CASSLRDFRTGFNQPQHF. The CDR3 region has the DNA TGTGCCAGCTCCCTTAGGGATTTTAGAACAGGCTTCAATCAGCCCCAGCATTTT.

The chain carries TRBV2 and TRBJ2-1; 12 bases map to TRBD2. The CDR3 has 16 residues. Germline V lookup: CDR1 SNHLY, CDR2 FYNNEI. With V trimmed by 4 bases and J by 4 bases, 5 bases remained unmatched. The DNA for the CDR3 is TGTGCCAGCAGTGTGTCCGGGACTAGCGGGTACAATGAGCAGTTCTTC. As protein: CASSVSGTSGYNEQFF.

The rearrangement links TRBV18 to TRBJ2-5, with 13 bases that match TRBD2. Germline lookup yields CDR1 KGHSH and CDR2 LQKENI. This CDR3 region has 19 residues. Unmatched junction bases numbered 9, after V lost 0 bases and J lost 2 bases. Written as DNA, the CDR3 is TGTGCCAGCTCACCACCCGGACTAGCGGGAGCCGGACTACAAGAGACCCAGTACTTC. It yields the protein CASSPPGLAGAGLQETQYF.

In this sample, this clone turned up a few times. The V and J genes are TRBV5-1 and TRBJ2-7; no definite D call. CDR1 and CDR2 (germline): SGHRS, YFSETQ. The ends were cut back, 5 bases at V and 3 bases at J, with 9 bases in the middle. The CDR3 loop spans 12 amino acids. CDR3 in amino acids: CASSPQNYEQYF. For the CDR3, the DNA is TGCGCCAGCAGTCCCCAGAACTACGAGCAGTACTTC.

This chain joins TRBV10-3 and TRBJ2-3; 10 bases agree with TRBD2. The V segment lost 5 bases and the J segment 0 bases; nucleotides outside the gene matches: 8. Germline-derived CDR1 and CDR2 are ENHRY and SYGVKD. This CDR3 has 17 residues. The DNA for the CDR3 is TGTGCCATCAGTCAACCCAGGACTAGCGGAAGCACAGATACGCAGTATTTT. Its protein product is CAISQPRTSGSTDTQYF.

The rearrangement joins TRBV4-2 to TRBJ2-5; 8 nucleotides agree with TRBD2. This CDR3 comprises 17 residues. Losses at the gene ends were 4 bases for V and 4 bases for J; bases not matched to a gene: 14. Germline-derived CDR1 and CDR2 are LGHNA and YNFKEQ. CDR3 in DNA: TGTGCCAGCAGCCCCGGAACTAGCGGAGGAGCTTTAGAGACCCAGTACTTC. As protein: CASSPGTSGGALETQYF.

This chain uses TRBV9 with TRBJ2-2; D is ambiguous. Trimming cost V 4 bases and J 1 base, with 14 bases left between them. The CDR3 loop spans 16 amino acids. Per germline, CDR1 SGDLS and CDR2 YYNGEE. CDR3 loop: CASSQTLLQNTGELFF. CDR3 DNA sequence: TGTGCCAGCAGCCAAACCTTACTACAGAACACCGGGGAGCTGTTTTTT.

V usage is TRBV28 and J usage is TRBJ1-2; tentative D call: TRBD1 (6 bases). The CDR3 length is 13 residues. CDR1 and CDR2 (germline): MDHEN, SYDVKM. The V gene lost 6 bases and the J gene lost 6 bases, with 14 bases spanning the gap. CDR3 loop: CASRDSANDGYTF. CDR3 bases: TGTGCCAGCAGGGACAGCGCAAACGATGGCTACACCTTC.

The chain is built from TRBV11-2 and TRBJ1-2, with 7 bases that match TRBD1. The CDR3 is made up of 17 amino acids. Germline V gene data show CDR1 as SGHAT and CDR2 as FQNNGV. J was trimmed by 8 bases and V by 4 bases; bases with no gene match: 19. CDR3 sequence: CASSSSGQRPFLSGYTF. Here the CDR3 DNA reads TGTGCCAGCAGCTCCTCGGGACAGAGGCCATTTCTGTCAGGCTACACCTTC.

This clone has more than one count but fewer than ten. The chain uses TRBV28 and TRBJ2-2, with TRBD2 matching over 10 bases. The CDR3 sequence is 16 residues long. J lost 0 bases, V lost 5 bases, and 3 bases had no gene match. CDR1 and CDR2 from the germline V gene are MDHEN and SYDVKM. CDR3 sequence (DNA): TGTGCCAGCAGTCCAAGCGGGAGGGCGAACACCGGGGAGCTGTTTTTT. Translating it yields CASSPSGRANTGELFF.

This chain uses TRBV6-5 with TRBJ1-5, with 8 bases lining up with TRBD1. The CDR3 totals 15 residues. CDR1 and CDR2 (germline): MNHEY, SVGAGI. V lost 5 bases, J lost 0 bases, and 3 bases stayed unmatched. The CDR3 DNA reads TGTGCCAGCAGTCTGGGACAGGATAGCAATCAGCCCCAGCATTTT. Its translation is CASSLGQDSNQPQHF.

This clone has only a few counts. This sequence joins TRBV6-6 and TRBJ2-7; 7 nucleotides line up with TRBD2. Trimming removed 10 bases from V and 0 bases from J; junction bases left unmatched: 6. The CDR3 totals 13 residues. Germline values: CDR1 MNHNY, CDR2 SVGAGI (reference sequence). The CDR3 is CATRGGSSYEQYF. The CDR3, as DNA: TGTGCCACCCGAGGCGGGAGCTCCTACGAGCAGTACTTC.

The CDR3 DNA reads as TGTGCCAGTAGTACCTGGACAGGGTTCGAGCAGTACTTC. It is translated as CASSTWTGFEQYF. The rearrangement links TRBV19 to TRBJ2-7; TRBD1 agrees at 8 bases. The CDR3 is 13 residues long. The V gene end was trimmed by 4 bases and the J gene end by 6 bases; junction bases not matched to a gene: 5. Germline assignment: CDR1 LNHDA and CDR2 SQIVND (reference sequence).

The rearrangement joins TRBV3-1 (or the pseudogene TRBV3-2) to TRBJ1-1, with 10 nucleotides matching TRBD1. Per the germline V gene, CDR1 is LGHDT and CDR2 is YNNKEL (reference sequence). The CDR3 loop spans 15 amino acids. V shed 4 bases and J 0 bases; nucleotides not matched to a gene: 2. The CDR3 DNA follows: TGTGCCAGCAGCCTAGGACAGGGGGTGAACACTGAAGCTTTCTTT. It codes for CASSLGQGVNTEAFF.

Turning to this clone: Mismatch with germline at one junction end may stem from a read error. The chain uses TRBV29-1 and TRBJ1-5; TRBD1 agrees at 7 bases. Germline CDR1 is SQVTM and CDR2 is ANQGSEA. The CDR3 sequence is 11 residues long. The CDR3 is CSVRSGQRQHF. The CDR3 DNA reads TGCAGCGTTAGATCGGGACAGCGCCAGCATTTT.

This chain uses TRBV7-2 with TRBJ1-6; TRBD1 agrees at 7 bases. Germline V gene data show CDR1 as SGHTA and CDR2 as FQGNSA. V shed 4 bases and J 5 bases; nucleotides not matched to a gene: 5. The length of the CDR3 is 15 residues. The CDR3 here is CASSSGTANNSPLHF. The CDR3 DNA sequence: TGTGCCAGCAGCTCCGGGACAGCGAATAATTCACCCCTCCACTTT.

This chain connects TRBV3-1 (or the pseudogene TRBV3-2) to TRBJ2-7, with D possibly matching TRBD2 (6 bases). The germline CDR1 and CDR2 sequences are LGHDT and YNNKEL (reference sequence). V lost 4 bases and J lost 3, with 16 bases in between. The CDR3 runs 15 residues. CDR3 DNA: TGTGCCAGCAGCCCCTCCGGGACTCCTTACTACGAGCAGTACTTC. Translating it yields CASSPSGTPYYEQYF.

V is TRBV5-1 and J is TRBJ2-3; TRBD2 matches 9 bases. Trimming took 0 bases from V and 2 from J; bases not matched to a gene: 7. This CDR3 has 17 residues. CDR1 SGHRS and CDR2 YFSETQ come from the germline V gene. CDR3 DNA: TGCGCCAGCAGCTTGGGTTCTCTAGCGGGAAACACAGATACGCAGTATTTT. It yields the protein CASSLGSLAGNTDTQYF.

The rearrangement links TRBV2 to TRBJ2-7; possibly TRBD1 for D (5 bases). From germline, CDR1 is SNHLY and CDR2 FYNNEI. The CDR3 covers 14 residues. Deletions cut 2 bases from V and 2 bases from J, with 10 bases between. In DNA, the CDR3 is TGTGCCAGCAGTGAACGTGCCAGGGCCTACGAGCAGTACTTC. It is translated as CASSERARAYEQYF.

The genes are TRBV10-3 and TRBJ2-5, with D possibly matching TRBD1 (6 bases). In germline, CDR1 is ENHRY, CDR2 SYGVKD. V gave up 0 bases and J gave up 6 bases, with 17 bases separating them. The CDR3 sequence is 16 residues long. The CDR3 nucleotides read TGTGCCATCAGTGAGTCGGGGGCGGGTTTTACTAAGACCCAGTACTTC. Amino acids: CAISESGAGFTKTQYF.

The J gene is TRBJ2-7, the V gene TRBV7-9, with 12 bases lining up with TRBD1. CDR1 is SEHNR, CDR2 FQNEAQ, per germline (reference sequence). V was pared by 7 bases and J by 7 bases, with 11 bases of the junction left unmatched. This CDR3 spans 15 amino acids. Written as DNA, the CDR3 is TGTGCCAGCAACGTGGGGACAGGGGGCCTAGAGGAGCAGTACTTC. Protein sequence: CASNVGTGGLEEQYF.